Sequencing of this T cell receptor beta chain was carried out in a study of T cells in Graves' hyperthyroidism and ophthalmopathy (dated by TCRdb to between 2018 and 2021). Study-wide context: Peripheral blood was sampled at the time of initial diagnosis, prior to any treatment. Prospective prediction of ophthalmopathy was tested in an independent validation cohort consisting of about 19 hyperthyroidism patients and around 16 patients who later progressed to ophthalmopathy. Thyroid tissue and blood T-cell repertoires from about six Graves' hyperthyroidism patients were also compared in the study. The paper describes TCR Vbeta CDR3 sequencing of 135 peripheral blood samples, made up of some 40 ophthalmopathy patients, roughly 80 hyperthyroidism patients and some 17 progressor patients. After sampling, hyperthyroidism patients received methimazole starting at 30 mg daily, and ophthalmopathy patients received high-dose intravenous methylprednisolone. To identify distinguishing TCR V-J signatures, a discovery cohort of some 100 patients was used, comprising fewer than 45 with Graves' ophthalmopathy and 57 with stable Graves' hyperthyroidism. The 100 or so discovery patients were randomly split 7:3 into training and test sets.

The TCR beta CDR3 regions were amplified from the RNA transcripts. The first round of RT-PCR for the TCR CDR3 was performed with the HTBI primer set and the Qiagen OneStep RT-PCR kit. Libraries were constructed in a second round of multiplex PCR, after which size selection and purification were performed. Paired-end sequencing of the libraries was performed with 100 bp reads on an Illumina HiSeq2000. On the authors' methods: SOAPnuke was used to process the raw data, removing reads that contained adapters or uncalled bases, had a mean Phred below 15, or lacked an exact match to the constant primer or identifier. High-quality paired reads were merged using COPE v1.2.5, and each unique nucleotide sequence was defined as a clonotype. Clonotypes were aligned to IMGT TRBV, TRBD and TRBJ reference segments using MiTCR v1.1. Only V-J combinations with frequency above 0.0001, covering roughly 99% of repertoires, were analysed. A TCS score was defined as the ratio of F50 (clonal expansion) to E x V (chaos), with BLOSUM62-based TCRdist applied between CDR3 peptides within each V-J. Welch's t-statistics and random forest reduced fewer than 550 V-J features to 13, which were used in a naive Bayes classifier (R e1071). TCRdb applied fastp at Q25 and MiXCR to the public reads, then kept only in-frame beta chains. Identical CDR3 proteins give one entry, which carries the most common genes and DNA. The V and J calls shown here were made by TCRdb, not taken from the authors' results. The sample table records roughly 290,000 distinct CDR3 sequences; about a sixth of these occur just once. Approximately 60% of the sample is in the top ten clones.

This clonotype was seen repeatedly, ten times or more. The clone's antigen remains unknown. No much larger clonotype is one base removed from it; base qualities were not supplied. From cysteine to phenylalanine, the CDR3 is 15 amino acids long. Of the read, only the CDR3 DNA is kept; its 45 bases are in frame from base 1. Germline trimming amounts to 5 bases on V and 9 bases on J, with 10 as the count of junction bases outside the gene matches. From a lookup of the germline V gene (reference sequence), CDR1 and CDR2 are PRHDT and FYEKMQ. Ophthalmopathy patients had moderately to severely active disease, Clinical Activity Score of at least 3, NOSPECS grade of at least 4, and duration under 3 months. Any patient with an uncontrolled infection, another autoimmune disease, pregnancy or lactation was excluded. Diagnoses relied on clinical symptoms, serum thyroxine and TRAb, thyroid ultrasound and orbital computed tomography. PBMCs were separated from 10 ml of fresh peripheral blood using Ficoll-Paque density gradient centrifugation. Trizol reagent was used to extract total RNA, and RNA quality was then checked on an Agilent 2100 Bioanalyzer.

Overall study results and their limits: A 13 V-J signature model separated ophthalmopathy from stable hyperthyroidism, with approximately 86% sensitivity and 81.08% specificity in cross-validation and 80%/75% in testing. In validation, the model predicted progression to ophthalmopathy a median of roughly 6.1 months before onset, with approximately 71% sensitivity and roughly 73% specificity. Most expanded thyroid clonotypes (frequency above 0.001) were also found in blood, which suggests that blood repertoires may mirror thyroid immune responses. No statistical method was used to set the sample size in advance, and investigators knew the group allocation.

This chain is built from TRBV13 and TRBJ1-6; 7 bases in between match TRBD1. The sequencing sample was made of blood. The clonotype was recovered from a woman aged 60-75 years with Graves' ophthalmopathy. The CDR3 corresponds to CASSLLDRDASPLHF. In nucleotide form, the sequence is TGTGCCAGCAGCCTTCTCGACAGGGACGCTTCACCCCTCCACTTT.